This paragraph reports one TCR beta chain. V was trimmed by 5 bases and J by 2 bases, leaving 9 bases between them. In germline, CDR1 is SGHRS, CDR2 YFSETQ. The CDR3 totals 13 residues. The PCR had 60 Vbeta and 13 Jbeta primers. Libraries were prepared by immunoSEQ multiplex PCR; TCRdb keeps only in-frame clonotypes and omits some of them. Of 80,000 to 100,000 clones listed, roughly 63% are singletons. The entry originates in a study of cytomegalovirus exposure and HLA in healthy donors. What was sequenced was PBMCs. The chain carries TRBV5-1 and TRBJ2-3, with D tentatively TRBD1 (5 bases). The source is a woman aged 40 to 50 in good health and CMV-seropositive. CDR3: CASRTDPTDTQYF. CDR3 nucleotide sequence: TGCGCCAGCAGGACAGACCCCACAGATACGCAGTATTTT.